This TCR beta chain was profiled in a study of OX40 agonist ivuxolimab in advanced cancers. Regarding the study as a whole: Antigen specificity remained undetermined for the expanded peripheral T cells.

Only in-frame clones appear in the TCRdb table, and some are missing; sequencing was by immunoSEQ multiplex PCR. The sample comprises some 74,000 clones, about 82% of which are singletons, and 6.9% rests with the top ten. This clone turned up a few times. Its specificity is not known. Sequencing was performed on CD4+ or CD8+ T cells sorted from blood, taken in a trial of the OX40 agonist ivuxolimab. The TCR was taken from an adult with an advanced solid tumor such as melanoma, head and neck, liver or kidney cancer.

The CDR3 region has the DNA TGTGCCAGCAGAGGAACTGAAGCTTTCTTT. It codes for CASRGTEAFF. The chain has TRBV27 and TRBJ1-1; D is unresolved. The CDR3 length is 10 residues. With 6 bases removed from V and 5 bases from J, the gap between germline ends came to 4 bases. The germline CDR1 and CDR2 sequences are MNHEY and SMNVEV (reference sequence).